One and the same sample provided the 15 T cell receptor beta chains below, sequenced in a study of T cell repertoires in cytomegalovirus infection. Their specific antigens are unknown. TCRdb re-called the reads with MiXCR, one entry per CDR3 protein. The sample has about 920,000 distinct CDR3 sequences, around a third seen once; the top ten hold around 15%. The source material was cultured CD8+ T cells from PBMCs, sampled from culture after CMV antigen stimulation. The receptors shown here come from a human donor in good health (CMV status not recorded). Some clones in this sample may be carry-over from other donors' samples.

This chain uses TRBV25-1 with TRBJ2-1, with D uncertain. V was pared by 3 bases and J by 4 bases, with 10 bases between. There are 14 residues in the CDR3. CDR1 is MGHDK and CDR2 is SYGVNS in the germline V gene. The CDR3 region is CASSDFRGYNEQFF. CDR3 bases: TGTGCCAGCAGTGATTTCCGCGGTTACAATGAGCAGTTCTTC.

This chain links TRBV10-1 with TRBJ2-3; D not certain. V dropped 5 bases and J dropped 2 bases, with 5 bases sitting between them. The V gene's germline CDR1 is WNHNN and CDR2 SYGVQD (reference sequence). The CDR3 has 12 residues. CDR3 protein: CASSRYTDTQYF. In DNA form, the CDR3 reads TGCGCCAGCAGTAGGTACACAGATACGCAGTATTTT.

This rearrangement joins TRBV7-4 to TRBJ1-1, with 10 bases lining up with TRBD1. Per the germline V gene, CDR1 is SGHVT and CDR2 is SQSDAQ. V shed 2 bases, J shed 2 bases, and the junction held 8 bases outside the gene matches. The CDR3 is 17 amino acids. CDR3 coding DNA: TGTGCCAGCAGCTTAACCCCTCGACAGGGGGCAAACACTGAAGCTTTCTTT. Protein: CASSLTPRQGANTEAFF.

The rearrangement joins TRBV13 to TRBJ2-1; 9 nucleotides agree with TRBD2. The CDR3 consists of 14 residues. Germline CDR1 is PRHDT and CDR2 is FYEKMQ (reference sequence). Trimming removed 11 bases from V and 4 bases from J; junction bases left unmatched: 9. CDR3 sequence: CASDEAGGYNEQFF. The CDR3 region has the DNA TGTGCCTCGGACGAGGCGGGGGGGTACAATGAGCAGTTCTTC. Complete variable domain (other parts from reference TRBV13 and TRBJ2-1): AAGVIQSPRHLIKEKRETATLKCYPIPRHDTVYWYQQGPGQDPQFLISFYEKMQSDKGSIPDRFSAQQFSDYHSELNMSSLELGDSALYFCASDEAGGYNEQFFGPGTRLTVL.

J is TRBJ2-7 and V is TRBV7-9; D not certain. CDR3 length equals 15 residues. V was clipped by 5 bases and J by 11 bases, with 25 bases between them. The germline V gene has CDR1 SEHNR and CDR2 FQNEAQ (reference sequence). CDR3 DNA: TGTGCCAGCAGCAAGCTTTCGGAAGGGATTCAACCAAAGTACGTC. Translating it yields CASSKLSEGIQPKYV.

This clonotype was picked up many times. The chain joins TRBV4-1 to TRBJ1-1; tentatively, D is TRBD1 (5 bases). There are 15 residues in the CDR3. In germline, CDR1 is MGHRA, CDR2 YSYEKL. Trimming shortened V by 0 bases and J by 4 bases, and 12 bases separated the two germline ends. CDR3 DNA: TGCGCCAGCAGCCAAGAGAGAAGGGGCGGCACTGAAGCTTTCTTT. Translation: CASSQERRGGTEAFF.

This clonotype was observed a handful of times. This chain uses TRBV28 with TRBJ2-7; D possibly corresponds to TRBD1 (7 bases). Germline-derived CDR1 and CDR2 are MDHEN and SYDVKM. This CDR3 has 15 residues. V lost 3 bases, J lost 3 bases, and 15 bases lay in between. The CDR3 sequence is CASSLRGGGIYEQYV. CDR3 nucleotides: TGTGCCAGCAGTTTGAGAGGAGGGGGCATCTACGAGCAGTACGTC.

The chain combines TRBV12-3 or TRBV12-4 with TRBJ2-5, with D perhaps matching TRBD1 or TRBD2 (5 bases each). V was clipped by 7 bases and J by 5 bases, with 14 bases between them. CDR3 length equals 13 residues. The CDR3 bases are TGTGCCAGCAATTTCGGGACCACGGAGACCCAGTACTTC. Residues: CASNFGTTETQYF.

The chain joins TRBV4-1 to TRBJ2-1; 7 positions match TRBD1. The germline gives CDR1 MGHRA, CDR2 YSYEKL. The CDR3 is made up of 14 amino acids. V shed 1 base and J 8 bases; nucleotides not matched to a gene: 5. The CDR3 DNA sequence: TGCGCCAGCAGCCAAGCGGGACAGATGTATGAGCAGTTCTTC. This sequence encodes CASSQAGQMYEQFF.

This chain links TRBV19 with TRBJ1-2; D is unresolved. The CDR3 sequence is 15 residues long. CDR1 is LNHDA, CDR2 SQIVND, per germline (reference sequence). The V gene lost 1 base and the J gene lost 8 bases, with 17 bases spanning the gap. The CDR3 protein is CASSIGGRIVGGYTF. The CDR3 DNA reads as TGTGCCAGTAGTATAGGTGGACGCATTGTCGGCGGCTACACCTTC. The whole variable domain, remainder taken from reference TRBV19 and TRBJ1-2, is DGGITQSPKYLFRKEGQNVTLSCEQNLNHDAMYWYRQDPGQGLRLIYYSQIVNDFQKGDIAEGYSVSREKKESFPLTVTSAQKNPTAFYLCASSIGGRIVGGYTFGSGTRLTVV.

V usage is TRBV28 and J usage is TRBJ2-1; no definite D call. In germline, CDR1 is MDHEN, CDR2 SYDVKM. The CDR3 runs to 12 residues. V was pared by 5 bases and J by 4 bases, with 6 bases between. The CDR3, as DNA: TGTGCCAGCAGTAAACAGTACAATGAGCAGTTCTTC. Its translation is CASSKQYNEQFF.

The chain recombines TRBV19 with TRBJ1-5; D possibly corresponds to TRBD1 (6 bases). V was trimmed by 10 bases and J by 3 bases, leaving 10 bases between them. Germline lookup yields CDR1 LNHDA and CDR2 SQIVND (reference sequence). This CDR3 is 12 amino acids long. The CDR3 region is CATGQYNQPQHF. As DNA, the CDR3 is TGTGCCACCGGACAGTACAATCAGCCCCAGCATTTT.

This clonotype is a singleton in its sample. CDR3 region: CASWTGARTGELFF. The CDR3 DNA reads TGTGCCAGCTGGACAGGGGCGAGGACCGGGGAGCTGTTTTTT. The rearrangement links TRBV18 to TRBJ2-2; TRBD1 aligns across 9 bases. The junction had 5 bases not matched to a gene; V was cut back by 7 bases and J by 5 bases. This CDR3 comprises 14 residues. Germline CDR1 and CDR2: KGHSH and LQKENI.

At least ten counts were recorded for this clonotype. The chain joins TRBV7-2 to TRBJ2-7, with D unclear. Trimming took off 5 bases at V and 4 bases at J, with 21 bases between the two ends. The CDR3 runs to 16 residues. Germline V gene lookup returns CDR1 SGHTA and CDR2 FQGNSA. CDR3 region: CASSRIGRPTLYEQYF. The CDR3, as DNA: TGTGCCAGCAGCCGAATCGGACGGCCGACCCTTTACGAGCAGTACTTC.

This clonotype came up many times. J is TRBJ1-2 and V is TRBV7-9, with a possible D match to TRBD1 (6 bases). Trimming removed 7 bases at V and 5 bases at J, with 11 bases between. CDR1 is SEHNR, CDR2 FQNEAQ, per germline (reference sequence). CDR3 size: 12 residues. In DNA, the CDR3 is TGTGCCAGCACCGCGGGGGCATATGGCTACACCTTC. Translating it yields CASTAGAYGYTF.